The 9 T cell receptor beta chains below were found in one sample sequenced in a study of CXCR3-negative and CXCR3-positive naive CD8 T cells. The TRB cDNA libraries were prepared by 5' RACE with UMI labels. TCRdb re-called the 5' RACE reads; every CDR3 protein appears as one record, without DNA. The repertoire table contains over 35,000 distinct CDR3 sequences. Sequenced material: naive CXCR3- CD8+ T cells from blood. Documented subset: CD45RO-CCR7+CD27+CD95- naive CD8+ T cells lacking CXCR3 (TNR3-). These receptors originate from a human donor in good health. Some clones in this sample may be carry-over from other donors' samples.

The rearrangement joins TRBV29-1 to TRBJ2-4; TCRdb designates TRBD2, a call that cannot be tested without DNA. Germline CDR1 reads SQVTM; CDR2 reads ANQGSEA. This CDR3 is 14 amino acids long. CDR3 in amino acids: CSVEERESRNIQYF.

The chain uses TRBV28 and TRBJ2-1. The CDR3 loop spans 15 amino acids. The germline V gene encodes CDR1 MDHEN and CDR2 SYDVKM. CDR3 in amino acids: CASSLYRGSYNEQFF.

This chain uses TRBV11-2 with TRBJ2-3. CDR1 and CDR2 from the germline V gene are SGHAT and FQNNGV. This CDR3 has 15 residues. This CDR3 reads CASSSDFIRTDTQYF.

The chain recombines TRBV28 with TRBJ2-7; with no DNA, the TCRdb D assignment of TRBD1 cannot be verified. The CDR3 sequence is 15 residues long. Germline CDR1 MDHEN, CDR2 SYDVKM. CDR3 residues: CASSLRLTGFVGQYF.

The chain employs TRBV7-9 and TRBJ2-5; the D call of TRBD2 rests on TCRdb alone, since no DNA is present to check it. The CDR3 is 14 amino acids. Germline CDR1 SEHNR, CDR2 FQNEAQ (reference sequence). The CDR3 region is CASSLVGGSETQYF.

The J gene is TRBJ2-7, the V gene TRBV28. Germline CDR1 and CDR2: MDHEN and SYDVKM. This CDR3 comprises 13 residues. CDR3 sequence reads: CASRPGSSVEQYF.

The chain has TRBV28 and TRBJ1-6; TCRdb designates TRBD1, a call that cannot be tested without DNA. This CDR3 is 12 amino acids long. The germline CDR1 and CDR2 sequences are MDHEN and SYDVKM. CDR3 protein: CASSLGGSPLHF.

This chain joins TRBV9 and TRBJ1-1; as DNA is missing, the TRBD1 call by TCRdb cannot be tested. The CDR3 length is 14 residues. Germline V gives CDR1 SGDLS, CDR2 YYNGEE. This CDR3 reads CASSVQGLDTEAFF.

The V and J genes are TRBV4-3 and TRBJ2-5; the D call of TRBD2 rests on TCRdb alone, since no DNA is present to check it. CDR1 is LGHNA, CDR2 YSLEER, per germline. The CDR3 loop spans 17 amino acids. CDR3 amino acids: CASSQDSSGGSQETQYF.